The 11 T cell receptor beta chains below were found in one sample sequenced in a study of CD8+CD57+ T cells in acquired aplastic anemia. TCR beta VDJ and CDR3 were profiled, and genomic DNA was the template. MiXCR, run by TCRdb on the reads, gives a single entry per CDR3 protein. This sample has 150,000 or so distinct CDR3 sequences; about 48% occur once, and the top ten carry 25% to 40%. The authors sequenced patients whose flow cytometry had shown CD8+CD57+ cell expansion. Sequenced sample: sorted CD4+, CD8+, or CD8+CD57+ T cells (not recorded which) from PBMCs. These TCRs come from a human donor with aplastic anemia.

The gene calls are TRBV10-2 and TRBJ2-1, with 9 bases fitting TRBD1. The germline CDR1 and CDR2 sequences are WSHSY and SAAADI. The trim removed 0 bases at V and 15 bases at J, leaving 9 bases unmatched. This CDR3 is built from 14 residues. This CDR3 is CASSESLPGQGPFF. The CDR3, as DNA: TGCGCCAGCAGTGAGTCCTTACCGGGACAGGGACCGTTCTTC.

The CDR3: CASSVTGACTDTQYF. Written as DNA, the CDR3 is TGTGCCAGCAGTGTCACAGGGGCGTGCACAGATACGCAGTATTTT. This chain joins TRBV6-4 and TRBJ2-3; 7 nucleotides line up with TRBD1. The germline gives CDR1 MRHNA, CDR2 SNTAGT. This CDR3 has 15 residues. V lost 4 bases, J lost 1 base, and 5 bases stayed unmatched.

This sequence joins TRBV20-1 and TRBJ1-1, with D uncertain. The CDR3 sequence is 15 residues long. The V and J ends lost 2 bases and 0 bases respectively, with 13 bases between them. CDR1 is DFQATT and CDR2 is SNEGSKA in the germline V gene (reference sequence). For the CDR3, the DNA is TGCAGTGCTAGACCCCCTGTGGTCATGAACACTGAAGCTTTCTTT. Translated: CSARPPVVMNTEAFF.

The table lists this clonotype with a few counts. The V and J genes are TRBV6-2 or TRBV6-3 and TRBJ2-3; TRBD1 aligns across 9 bases. Unmatched junction bases numbered 11, after V lost 2 bases and J lost 5 bases. CDR3 length: 17 amino acids. Germline V gives CDR1 MNHEY, CDR2 SVGEGT. The CDR3 DNA reads TGTGCCAGCAGTTACCATCCCGGGACAGGGAGGGGAGATACGCAGTATTTT. Encoded protein: CASSYHPGTGRGDTQYF.

This CDR3 is CASSESGREAFF. CDR3 nucleotides: TGCGCCAGCAGTGAGTCGGGCAGGGAAGCTTTCTTT. V gene TRBV10-2 combines with J gene TRBJ1-1; D is ambiguous. V was cut by 0 bases and J by 8 bases, with 7 bases left in between. The CDR3 is made up of 12 amino acids. The V gene's germline CDR1 is WSHSY and CDR2 SAAADI.

With respect to this clonotype: A much larger clone differs from this one at a single base, so this may be a read error. This chain links TRBV6-5 with TRBJ1-6; D is undetermined. The germline V gene encodes CDR1 MNHEY and CDR2 SVGAGI. CDR3 size: 15 residues. CDR3 in DNA: TGTGCCAGCAGTTACTCGACGCAGAATAATTCACCCCCCCACTTT. Translating it yields CASSYSTQNNSPPHF.

This clonotype was detected only once. The rearrangement uses TRBV9 and TRBJ1-2, with a possible D match to TRBD1 (5 bases). Germline lookup yields CDR1 SGDLS and CDR2 YYNGEE. V was trimmed by 4 bases and J by 4 bases, leaving 17 bases between them. The CDR3 covers 15 residues. This chain's CDR3 is CASSPNLGQSYGYTF. The CDR3 DNA reads TGTGCCAGCAGCCCCAACCTGGGGCAATCCTATGGCTACACCTTC.

This sequence joins TRBV24-1 and TRBJ2-1; possibly TRBD1 for D (6 bases). Germline loops: CDR1 KGHDR, CDR2 SFDVKD. The CDR3 contains 12 residues. V lost 4 bases to trimming and J lost 10 bases, with 10 bases between them. This CDR3 is CATSDGQPEQFF. Written as DNA, the CDR3 is TGTGCCACCAGTGACGGACAGCCGGAGCAGTTCTTC.

This clonotype was seen many times. The chain combines TRBV11-1 with TRBJ2-3; D may correspond to TRBD1 or TRBD2 (6 bases each). The CDR3 sequence is 16 residues long. Trimming took 5 bases from V and 0 from J, leaving 15 bases between them. Germline CDR1 and CDR2: SGHAT and FQDESV (reference sequence). The CDR3 nucleotides are TGTGCCAGCAGCGGACACAGGGAGGTCAGCACAGATACGCAGTATTTT. Translation gives CASSGHREVSTDTQYF.

The gene calls are TRBV6-2 or TRBV6-3 and TRBJ2-1; D is perhaps TRBD2 (5 bases). The V end lost 0 bases, the J end lost 8 bases, and 20 bases lay between the germline ends. The CDR3 extends over 17 amino acids. Germline CDR1 reads MNHEY; CDR2 reads SVGEGT. CDR3 sequence reads: CASSYSVESSLLDEQFF. The CDR3 DNA reads as TGTGCCAGCAGTTACTCGGTTGAGTCTAGCCTTTTGGATGAGCAGTTCTTC.

This clonotype was observed a handful of times. This chain connects TRBV5-1 to TRBJ1-6, with 8 bases that match TRBD1. J lost 8 bases, V lost 4 bases, and 11 bases had no gene match. CDR3 length equals 16 residues. Per germline, CDR1 SGHRS and CDR2 YFSETQ. CDR3 residues: CASSDGWGQEDSPLHF. Here the CDR3 DNA reads TGCGCCAGCAGCGACGGCTGGGGACAGGAAGATTCACCCCTCCACTTT.